A single sample is the source of the 14 T cell receptor beta chains below, sequenced in a study of blood T cell repertoires in COVID-19. The protocol was immunoSEQ multiplex PCR, while the TCRdb copy is restricted to in-frame clones and leaves out a portion. This table has more than 95,000 clones, approximately 80% appearing once. The sequenced sample consisted of peripheral blood. Source of these receptors: a man in his 60s with acute or convalescent COVID-19.

CDR3 loop: CASSVRQGPYGYTF. Written as DNA, the CDR3 is TGTGCCAGCAGCGTCAGACAGGGGCCCTATGGCTACACCTTC. This chain joins TRBV5-4 and TRBJ1-2; TRBD1 agrees at 8 bases. V trimming: 4 bases; J trimming: 4 bases; junction bases outside the gene matches: 6. This CDR3 comprises 14 residues. The V gene's germline CDR1 is SGHNT and CDR2 YYREEE (reference sequence).

The CDR3 region has the DNA TGTGCCAGCAGGGCAGGGGGAGGCGGGGAGCTGTTTTTT. Protein product: CASRAGGGGELFF. The chain uses TRBV7-6 and TRBJ2-2; possible D gene TRBD1, 7 bases. Germline-derived CDR1 and CDR2 are SGHVS and FNYEAQ. V lost 6 bases and J lost 7, with 12 bases in between. The CDR3 sequence is 13 residues long. Using reference TRBV7-6 and TRBJ2-2 for the parts outside the CDR3, the full variable domain is GAGVSQSPRYKVTKRGQDVALRCDPISGHVSLYWYRQALGQGPEFLTYFNYEAQQDKSGLPNDRFSAERPEGSISTLTIQRTEQRDSAMYRCASRAGGGGELFFGEGSRLTVL.

CDR3 nucleotide sequence: TGTGCCAGCAGCTTGCCAGCGGGAGGTGGTGAGCAGTTCTTC. Protein sequence: CASSLPAGGGEQFF. This sequence joins TRBV7-2 and TRBJ2-1, with 9 nucleotides matching TRBD2. Losses at the gene ends were 3 bases for V and 9 bases for J; bases not matched to a gene: 6. Germline assignment: CDR1 SGHTA and CDR2 FQGNSA. The CDR3 spans 14 residues.

CDR3 in amino acids: CASSLGQYNEKLFF. The CDR3 region has the DNA TGCGCCAGCAGTCTGGGACAATATAATGAAAAACTGTTTTTT. V usage is TRBV5-1 and J usage is TRBJ1-4; TRBD1 might be the D (6 bases). The CDR3 totals 14 residues. Trimming took 5 bases from V and 4 from J, leaving 12 bases between them. CDR1 and CDR2 from the germline V gene are SGHRS and YFSETQ.

The CDR3: CASSLVVESTEAFF. Written as DNA, the CDR3 is TGTGCCAGCAGCTTAGTAGTAGAAAGCACTGAAGCTTTCTTT. The chain couples TRBV7-2 to TRBJ1-1; D gene ambiguous. Germline assignment: CDR1 SGHTA and CDR2 FQGNSA. The CDR3 is 14 amino acids. The V end was cut by 1 base, the J end by 4 bases, with 10 bases between.

This sequence joins TRBV27 and TRBJ1-3; D is undetermined. Looked up from germline, CDR1 is MNHEY and CDR2 is SMNVEV (reference sequence). Trimming removed 7 bases from V and 0 bases from J, with 7 bases in between. The CDR3 is made up of 13 amino acids. The CDR3, as DNA: TGTGCCAGCAAACTGGTCTCTGGAAACACCATATATTTT. Encoded protein: CASKLVSGNTIYF.

This clone occurred once. This chain joins TRBV30 and TRBJ2-5; TRBD2 matches 10 bases. CDR1 and CDR2 (germline): GTSNPN, SVGIG (reference sequence). This CDR3 spans 13 amino acids. V trimming: 8 bases; J trimming: 7 bases; junction bases outside the gene matches: 10. Here the CDR3 reads CARELAGGGTQYF. The DNA for the CDR3 is TGTGCCCGCGAGTTAGCGGGAGGCGGGACCCAGTACTTC.

The chain joins TRBV6-2 or TRBV6-3 to TRBJ1-1, with D tentatively TRBD1 (6 bases). V was shortened by 4 bases and J by 6 bases, with 12 bases between the two germline ends. The CDR3 loop spans 13 amino acids. CDR1 and CDR2 (germline): MNHEY, SVGEGT. The CDR3 region is CASSSGQLSEAFF. CDR3 DNA: TGTGCCAGCAGTTCCGGACAGCTCTCTGAAGCTTTCTTT.

This clone was found a few times. V and J are TRBV29-1 and TRBJ2-7; D may be TRBD2 (6 bases). In germline, CDR1 is SQVTM, CDR2 ANQGSEA. V shed 6 bases and J shed 2 bases, with 17 bases lying between them. The CDR3 has 14 residues. The CDR3 here is CSVNGVAEAYEQYF. The CDR3 DNA reads TGCAGCGTCAATGGAGTAGCGGAGGCCTACGAGCAGTACTTC.

This clone was seen just once. This chain connects TRBV28 to TRBJ2-7, with D possibly being TRBD2 (5 bases). Trimming left V 8 bases short and J 3 bases short, with 11 bases between. CDR1 is MDHEN, CDR2 SYDVKM, per germline. This CDR3 has 12 amino acids. The CDR3 sequence is CASCDYFYEQYF. In nucleotides, the CDR3 is TGTGCCAGCTGTGACTACTTCTACGAGCAGTACTTC.

The CDR3: CASSPRWQGEAFF. CDR3 sequence (DNA): TGTGCCAGCTCACCTAGATGGCAGGGTGAAGCTTTCTTT. The chain has TRBV18 and TRBJ1-1; D might be TRBD1 (5 bases). Germline V gene lookup returns CDR1 KGHSH and CDR2 LQKENI. V lost 3 bases, J lost 7 bases, and 12 bases lay in between. The CDR3 consists of 13 residues.

CDR3 protein: CASSQVYALAEPNTGELFF. The CDR3 DNA sequence: TGTGCCAGCAGCCAAGTATACGCACTAGCGGAACCGAACACCGGGGAGCTGTTTTTT. The chain employs TRBV4-2 and TRBJ2-2; 8 bases fit TRBD2. V was clipped by 1 base and J by 0 bases; unmatched bases: 10. CDR3 length: 19 amino acids. Germline V CDR1 and CDR2: LGHNA, YNFKEQ.

This clone appeared a few times. The V gene is TRBV2, the J gene TRBJ1-2; maybe TRBD1 (5 bases). CDR3 length: 13 residues. The V gene lost 3 bases and the J gene lost 8 bases, with 13 bases spanning the gap. Germline-derived CDR1 and CDR2 are SNHLY and FYNNEI. The CDR3 nucleotides are TGTGCCAGCAGTGACAGGGTGATCTTGGGCTACACCTTC. Translation: CASSDRVILGYTF. The full variable domain, rest sourced from reference TRBV2 and TRBJ1-2, is EPEVTQTPSHQVTQMGQEVILRCVPISNHLYFYWYRQILGQKVEFLVSFYNNEISEKSEIFDDQFSVERPDGSNFTLKIRSTKLEDSAMYFCASSDRVILGYTFGSGTRLTVV.

J is TRBJ2-1 and V is TRBV6-1, with a weak D call TRBD1 (5 bases). This CDR3 has 17 amino acids. CDR1 MNHNS and CDR2 SASEGT come from the germline V gene. The V gene lost 1 base and the J gene lost 0 bases, with 13 bases spanning the gap. CDR3 sequence reads: CASSEVAGHSSYNEQFF. CDR3 DNA: TGTGCCAGCAGTGAAGTGGCAGGGCATAGCTCCTACAATGAGCAGTTCTTC.